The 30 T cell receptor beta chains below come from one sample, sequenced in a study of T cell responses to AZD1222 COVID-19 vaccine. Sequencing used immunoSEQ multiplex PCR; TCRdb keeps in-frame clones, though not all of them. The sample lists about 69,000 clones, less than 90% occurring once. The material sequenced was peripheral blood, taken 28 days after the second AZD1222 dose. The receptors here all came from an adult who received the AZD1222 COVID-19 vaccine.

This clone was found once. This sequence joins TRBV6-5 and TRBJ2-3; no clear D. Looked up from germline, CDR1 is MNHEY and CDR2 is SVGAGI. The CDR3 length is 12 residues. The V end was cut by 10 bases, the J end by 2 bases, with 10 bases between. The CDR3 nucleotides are TGTGCCACGCGAAGGAACACAGATACGCAGTATTTT. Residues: CATRRNTDTQYF.

The CDR3 spells CAITDRGQVNEQFF. The DNA for the CDR3 is TGTGCCATCACCGACAGGGGGCAGGTAAATGAGCAGTTCTTC. This chain joins TRBV10-3 and TRBJ2-1; 10 nucleotides agree with TRBD1. This CDR3 spans 14 amino acids. The ends lost 7 bases at V and 7 bases at J; junction bases unmatched: 7. Germline V gene sequence: CDR1 ENHRY, CDR2 SYGVKD.

The CDR3 DNA sequence: TGTGCCAGCGGGTCGACCCTCACGGGGGGCTACACCTTC. Translation gives CASGSTLTGGYTF. The chain recombines TRBV11-2 with TRBJ1-2; D unclear. Germline V lookup: CDR1 SGHAT, CDR2 FQNNGV. Trimming shortened V by 8 bases and J by 8 bases, and 18 bases separated the two germline ends. The CDR3 extends over 13 amino acids.

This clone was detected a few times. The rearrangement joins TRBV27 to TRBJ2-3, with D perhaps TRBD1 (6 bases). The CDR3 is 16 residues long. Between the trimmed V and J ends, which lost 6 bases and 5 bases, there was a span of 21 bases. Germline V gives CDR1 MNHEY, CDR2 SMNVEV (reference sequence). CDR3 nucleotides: TGTGCCAGCAGGCCCTTAACAGGGCTAGGGGGAGATACGCAGTATTTT. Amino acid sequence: CASRPLTGLGGDTQYF.

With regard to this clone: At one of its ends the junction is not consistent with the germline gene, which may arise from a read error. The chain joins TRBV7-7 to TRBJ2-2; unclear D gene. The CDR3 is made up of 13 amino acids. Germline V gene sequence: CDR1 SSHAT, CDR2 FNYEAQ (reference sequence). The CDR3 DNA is TGTGCTAGCAAGGCGCGGAACACCGGGGAGCTGTTTTTT. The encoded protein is CASKARNTGELFF.

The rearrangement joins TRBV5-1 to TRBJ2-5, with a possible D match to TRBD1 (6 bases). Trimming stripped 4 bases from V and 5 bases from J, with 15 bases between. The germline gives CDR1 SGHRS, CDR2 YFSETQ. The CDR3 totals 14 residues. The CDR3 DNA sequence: TGCGCCAGCAGCCTTAGGACAGTGGGGGAGACCCAGTACTTC. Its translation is CASSLRTVGETQYF.

The CDR3 DNA reads TGCAGCGTTGAAGAAACAAATTCCTACGAGCAGTACTTC. Translated, it gives CSVEETNSYEQYF. The chain joins TRBV29-1 to TRBJ2-7; D is uncertain. CDR1 is SQVTM, CDR2 ANQGSEA, per germline. Trimming removed 0 bases from V and 1 base from J, with 7 bases in between. The CDR3 covers 13 residues.

This CDR3 is CASSESGGESDTQYF. The CDR3 nucleotides are TGCGCCAGCAGTGAGTCAGGTGGGGAGTCAGATACGCAGTATTTT. The chain is built from TRBV10-1 and TRBJ2-3; a possible D gene is TRBD2 (5 bases). The CDR3 spans 15 residues. Germline V lookup: CDR1 WNHNN, CDR2 SYGVQD (reference sequence). Trimming left V 0 bases short and J 4 bases short, with 11 bases between.

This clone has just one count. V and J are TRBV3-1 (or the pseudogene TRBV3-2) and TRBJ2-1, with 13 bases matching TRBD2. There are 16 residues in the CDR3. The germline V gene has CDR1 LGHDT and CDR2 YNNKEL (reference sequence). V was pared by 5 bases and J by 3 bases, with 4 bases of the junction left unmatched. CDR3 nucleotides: TGTGCCAGCAGCGCCGGGACTAGCGGGGACTACAATGAGCAGTTCTTC. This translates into CASSAGTSGDYNEQFF.

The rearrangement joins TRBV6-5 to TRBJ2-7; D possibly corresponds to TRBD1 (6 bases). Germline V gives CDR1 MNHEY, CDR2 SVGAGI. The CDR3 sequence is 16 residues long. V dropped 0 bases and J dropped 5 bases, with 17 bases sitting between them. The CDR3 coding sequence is TGTGCCAGCAGTTACTCAAAGGGACATAGATCGAACGAGCAGTACTTC. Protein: CASSYSKGHRSNEQYF.

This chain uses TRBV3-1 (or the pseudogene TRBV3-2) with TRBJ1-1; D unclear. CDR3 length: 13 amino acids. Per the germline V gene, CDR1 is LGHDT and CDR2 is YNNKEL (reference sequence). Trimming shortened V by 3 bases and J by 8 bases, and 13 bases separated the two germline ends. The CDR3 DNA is TGTGCCAGCAGCCATTATTCCCCTCCCGAAGCTTTCTTT. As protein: CASSHYSPPEAFF.

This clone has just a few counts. CDR3 amino acids: CASSDGRYEKLFF. CDR3 coding DNA: TGTGCCAGCAGCGACGGTCGATATGAAAAACTGTTTTTT. The chain carries TRBV27 and TRBJ1-4, with D hard to call. CDR3 size: 13 residues. From germline, CDR1 is MNHEY and CDR2 SMNVEV (reference sequence). Trimming removed 6 bases from V and 6 bases from J, with 11 bases in between.

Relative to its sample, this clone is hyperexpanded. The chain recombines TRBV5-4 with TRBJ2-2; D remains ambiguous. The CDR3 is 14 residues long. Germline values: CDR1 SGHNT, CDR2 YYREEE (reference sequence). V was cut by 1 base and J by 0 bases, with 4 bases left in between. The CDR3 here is CASSLYPNTGELFF. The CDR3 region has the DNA TGTGCCAGCAGCTTGTATCCGAACACCGGGGAGCTGTTTTTT.

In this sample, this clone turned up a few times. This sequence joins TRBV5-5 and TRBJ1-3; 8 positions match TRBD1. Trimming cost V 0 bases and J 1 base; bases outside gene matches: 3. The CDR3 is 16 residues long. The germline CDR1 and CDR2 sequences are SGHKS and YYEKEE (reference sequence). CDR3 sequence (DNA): TGTGCCAGCAGCTTGGCAAGGACAGGGTCTGGAAACACCATATATTTT. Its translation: CASSLARTGSGNTIYF.

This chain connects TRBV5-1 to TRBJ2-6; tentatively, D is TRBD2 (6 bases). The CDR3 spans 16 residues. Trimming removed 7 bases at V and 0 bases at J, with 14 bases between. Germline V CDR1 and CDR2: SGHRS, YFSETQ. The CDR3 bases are TGCGCCAGCGGTCCGGGACTTCGCTCTGGGGCCAACGTCCTGACTTTC. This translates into CASGPGLRSGANVLTF.

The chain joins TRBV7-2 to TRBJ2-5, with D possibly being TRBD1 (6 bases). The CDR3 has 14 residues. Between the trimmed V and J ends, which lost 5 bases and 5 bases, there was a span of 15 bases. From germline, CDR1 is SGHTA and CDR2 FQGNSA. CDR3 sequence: CASSPSGADETQYF. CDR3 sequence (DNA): TGTGCCAGCAGCCCCTCAGGGGCCGATGAGACCCAGTACTTC.

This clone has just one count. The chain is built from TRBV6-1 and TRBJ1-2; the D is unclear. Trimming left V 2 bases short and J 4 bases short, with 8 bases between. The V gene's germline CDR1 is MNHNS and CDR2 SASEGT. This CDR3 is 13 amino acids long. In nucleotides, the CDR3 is TGTGCCAGCAGTGAAAGGGCGACCTATGGCTACACCTTC. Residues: CASSERATYGYTF.

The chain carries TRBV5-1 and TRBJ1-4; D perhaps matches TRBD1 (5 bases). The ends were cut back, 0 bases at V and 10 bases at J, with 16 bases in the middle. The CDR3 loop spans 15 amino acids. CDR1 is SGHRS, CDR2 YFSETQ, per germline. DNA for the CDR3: TGCGCCAGCAGCTTGGAATCGGCCCCGGGGGGAAAACTGTTTTTT. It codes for CASSLESAPGGKLFF.

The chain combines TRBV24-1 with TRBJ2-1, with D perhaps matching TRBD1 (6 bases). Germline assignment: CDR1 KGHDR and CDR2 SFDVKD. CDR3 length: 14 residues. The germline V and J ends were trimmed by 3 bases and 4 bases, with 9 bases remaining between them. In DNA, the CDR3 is TGTGCCACCAGTGATGGGACACCTTACAATGAGCAGTTCTTC. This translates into CATSDGTPYNEQFF.

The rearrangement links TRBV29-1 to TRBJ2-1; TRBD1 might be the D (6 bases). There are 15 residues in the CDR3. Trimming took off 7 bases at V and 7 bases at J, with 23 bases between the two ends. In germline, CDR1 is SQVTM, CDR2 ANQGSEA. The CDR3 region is CSANPPAGARNEQFF. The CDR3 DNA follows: TGCAGCGCCAACCCCCCGGCAGGGGCGCGAAATGAGCAGTTCTTC.

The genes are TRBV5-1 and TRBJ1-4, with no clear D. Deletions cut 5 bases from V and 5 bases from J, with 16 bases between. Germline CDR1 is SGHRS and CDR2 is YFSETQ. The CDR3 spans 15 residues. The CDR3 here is CASSWRAGPNEKLFF. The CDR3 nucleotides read TGCGCCAGCAGTTGGAGGGCGGGCCCGAATGAAAAACTGTTTTTT.

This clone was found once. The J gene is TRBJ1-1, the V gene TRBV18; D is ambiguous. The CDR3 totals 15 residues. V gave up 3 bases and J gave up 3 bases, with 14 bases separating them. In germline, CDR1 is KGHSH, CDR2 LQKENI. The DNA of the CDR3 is TGTGCCAGCTCACCCGAGAGGGCTCATGACACTGAAGCTTTCTTT. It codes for CASSPERAHDTEAFF.

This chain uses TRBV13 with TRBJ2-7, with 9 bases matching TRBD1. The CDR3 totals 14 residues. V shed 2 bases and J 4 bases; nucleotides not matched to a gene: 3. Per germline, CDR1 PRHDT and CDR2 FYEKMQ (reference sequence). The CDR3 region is CASSLRQGEYEQYF. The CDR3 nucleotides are TGTGCCAGCAGCTTACGACAGGGGGAATACGAGCAGTACTTC. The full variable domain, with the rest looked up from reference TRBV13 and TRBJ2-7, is AAGVIQSPRHLIKEKRETATLKCYPIPRHDTVYWYQQGPGQDPQFLISFYEKMQSDKGSIPDRFSAQQFSDYHSELNMSSLELGDSALYFCASSLRQGEYEQYFGPGTRLTVT.

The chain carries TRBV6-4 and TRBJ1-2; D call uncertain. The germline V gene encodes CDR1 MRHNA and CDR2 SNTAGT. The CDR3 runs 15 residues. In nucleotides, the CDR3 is TGTGCGTCACCCAAATCAAGGCAGTCCATCTATGGCTACACCTTC. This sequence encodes CASPKSRQSIYGYTF.

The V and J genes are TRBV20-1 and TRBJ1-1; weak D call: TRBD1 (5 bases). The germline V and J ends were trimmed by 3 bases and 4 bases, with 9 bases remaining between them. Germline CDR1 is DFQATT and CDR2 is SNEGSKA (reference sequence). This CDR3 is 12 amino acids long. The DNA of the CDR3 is TGCAGTGCTAGTGGGGGTGGCACTGAAGCTTTCTTT. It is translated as CSASGGGTEAFF.

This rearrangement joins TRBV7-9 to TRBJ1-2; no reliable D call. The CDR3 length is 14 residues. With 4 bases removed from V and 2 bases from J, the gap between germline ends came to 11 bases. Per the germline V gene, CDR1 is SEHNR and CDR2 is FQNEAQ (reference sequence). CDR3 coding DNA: TGTGCCAGCAGCTCTTGGAAGGTCAACTATGGCTACACCTTC. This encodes CASSSWKVNYGYTF.

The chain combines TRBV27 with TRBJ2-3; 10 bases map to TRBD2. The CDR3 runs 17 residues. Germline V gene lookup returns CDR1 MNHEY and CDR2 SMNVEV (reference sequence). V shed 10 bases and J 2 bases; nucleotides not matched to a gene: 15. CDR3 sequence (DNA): TGTGCCACCGCCTTCGTCGTAGCGGGAGGAGACACAGATACGCAGTATTTT. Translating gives CATAFVVAGGDTDTQYF.

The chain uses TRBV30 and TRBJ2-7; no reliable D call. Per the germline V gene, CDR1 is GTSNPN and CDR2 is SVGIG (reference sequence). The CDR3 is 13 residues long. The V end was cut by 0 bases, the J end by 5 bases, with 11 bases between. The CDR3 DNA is TGTGCCTGGAGTGTACGTGGAAGGGACGAGCAGTACTTC. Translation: CAWSVRGRDEQYF. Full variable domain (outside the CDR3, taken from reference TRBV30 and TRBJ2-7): SQTIHQWPATLVQPVGSPLSLECTVEGTSNPNLYWYRQAAGRGLQLLFYSVGIGQISSEVPQNLSASRPQDRQFILSSKKLLLSDSGFYLCAWSVRGRDEQYFGPGTRLTVT.

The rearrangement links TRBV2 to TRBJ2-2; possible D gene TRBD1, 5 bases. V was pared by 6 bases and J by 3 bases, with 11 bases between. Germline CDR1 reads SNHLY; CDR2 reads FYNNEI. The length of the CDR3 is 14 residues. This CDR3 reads CASRKDTYTGELFF. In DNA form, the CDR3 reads TGTGCCAGCAGAAAGGACACCTACACCGGGGAGCTGTTTTTT.

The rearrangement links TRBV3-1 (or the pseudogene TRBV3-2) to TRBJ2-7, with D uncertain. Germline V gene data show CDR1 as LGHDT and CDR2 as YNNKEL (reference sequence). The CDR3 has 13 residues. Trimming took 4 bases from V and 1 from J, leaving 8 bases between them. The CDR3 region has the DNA TGTGCCAGCAGCCCCTTGGGGTCCTACGAGCAGTACTTC. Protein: CASSPLGSYEQYF.